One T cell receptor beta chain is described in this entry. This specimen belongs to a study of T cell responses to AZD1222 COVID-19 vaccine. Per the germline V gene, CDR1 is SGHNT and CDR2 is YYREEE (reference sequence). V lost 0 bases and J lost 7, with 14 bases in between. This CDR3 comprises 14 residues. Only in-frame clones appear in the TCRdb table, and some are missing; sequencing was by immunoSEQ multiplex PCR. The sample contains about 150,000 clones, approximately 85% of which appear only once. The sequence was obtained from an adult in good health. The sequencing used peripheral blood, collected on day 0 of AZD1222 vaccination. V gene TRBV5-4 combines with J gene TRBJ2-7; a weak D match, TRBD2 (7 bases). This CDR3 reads CASSLAAGAGEQYF. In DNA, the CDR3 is TGTGCCAGCAGCTTGGCCGCGGGGGCGGGTGAGCAGTACTTC.